The T cell receptor beta chain described here comes from a study of CXCR3-negative and CXCR3-positive naive CD8 T cells. Study information: Total TRB output reached some 130 million reads, about 1.5 +/- 0.3 million per library. General study findings and limits: Relative to CXCR3-negative naive cells, CXCR3-positive naive cells had more hydrophobic TRB CDR3s.

Via 5' RACE with UMI labels, TRB cDNA libraries were prepared. From its re-call of the 5' RACE reads, TCRdb lists each CDR3 protein once, without DNA. In all, the sample yields 100,000 to 150,000 distinct CDR3 sequences. Among CD8+ T cells, naive ones were CD45RO-CCR7+CD27+CD95-. The CDR3 extends over 16 amino acids. Per the germline V gene, CDR1 is LNHNV and CDR2 is YYDKDF (reference sequence). Points on this clonotype: The antigen is undetermined.

This receptor was identified in a human donor in good health. Some clones in this sample may be carry-over from other donors' samples. Source material: naive CXCR3- CD8+ T cells from blood. The subset: CD45RO-CCR7+CD27+CD95- naive CD8+ T cells lacking CXCR3 (TNR3-). This chain joins TRBV15 and TRBJ1-1; checking the TCRdb D call of TRBD1 is not possible without DNA. The CDR3 sequence: CATSREGLDRDTEAFF.